Reported below is one TCR beta chain. What it binds is unknown. CDR1 is PRHDT and CDR2 is FYEKMQ in the germline V gene (reference sequence). Trimming shortened V by 5 bases and J by 0 bases, and 5 bases separated the two germline ends. The CDR3 has 14 amino acids. This sample is drawn from a study of cytomegalovirus exposure and HLA in healthy donors. Whole-study results and caveats: Among TCR sequences, most were rare, though some public TCRs appeared in many donors.

With 60 Vbeta and 13 Jbeta primers, the PCR was carried out. The table came from immunoSEQ multiplex PCR; TCRdb's copy has only in-frame clones and leaves some out. Among fewer than 90,000 clones listed, about 80% were seen once. The V call is TRBV13, the J call TRBJ2-6; D is unresolved. This clonotype was obtained from a male donor in good health and CMV-seronegative. Specimen: PBMCs. The DNA for the CDR3 is TGTGCCAGCAGCGAGAGCTCTGGGGCCAACGTCCTGACTTTC. Its protein product is CASSESSGANVLTF.